Each of the 22 T cell receptor beta chains below was sequenced from the same sample in a study of CD8 T cells in ankylosing spondylitis (dated by TCRdb to about 2017). The library was built by means of 5' RACE. Reads for this sample came from an Illumina HiSeq 2500. TCRdb handled the public reads itself, with Q25 trimming in fastp and clone calling in MiXCR, and kept productive beta chains. Here each entry gathers all rows of one CDR3 protein and keeps the most common genes and DNA. This sample holds approximately 140,000 distinct CDR3 sequences; 17% were observed only once. Clones ranked in the top ten supply 30% to 35% of the sample. The antigens for these receptors are not known. The full study reports these points: Blood from ankylosing spondylitis patients appeared to be characterized by a TCR beta motif made up of eight highly homologous amino acid variants.

The sample comprised blood, either unsorted or a sorted T cell fraction (not recorded which). Receptors were obtained from a male donor with ankylosing spondylitis.

This clonotype was observed at least ten times. The CDR3, as DNA: TGTGCCAGCAGTTCGTCCCCTCGGGGTCAGGACGAGCAGTACTTC. Residues: CASSSSPRGQDEQYF. This chain joins TRBV12-3 or TRBV12-4 and TRBJ2-7; a weak D match, TRBD2 (5 bases). V was shortened by 4 bases and J by 5 bases, with 18 bases between the two germline ends. This CDR3 has 15 amino acids.

As concerns this clonotype: At one end, the junction sequence differs from germline, possibly due to a read error. This sequence joins TRBV12-3 or TRBV12-4 and TRBJ2-7; 10 bases map to TRBD2. This CDR3 contains 13 residues. The CDR3 is CASSLAGVSEQYF. CDR3 coding DNA: TGTGCCAGCAGTCTAGCGGGAGTGAGCGAGCAGTACTTC.

This chain links TRBV6-6 with TRBJ2-7, with 8 bases aligning to TRBD1. This CDR3 region has 13 residues. Germline V gene data show CDR1 as MNHNY and CDR2 as SVGAGI (reference sequence). Trimming at V came to 2 bases and at J to 5 bases, leaving 2 bases not matched to a gene. CDR3 nucleotides: TGTGCCAGCAGTTACCAGGGGGCCCACGAGCAGTACTTC. Protein product: CASSYQGAHEQYF.

There are a few counts of this clonotype. V is TRBV20-1 and J is TRBJ1-3; D not resolved. Trimming took off 6 bases at V and 0 bases at J, with 12 bases between the two ends. The CDR3 spans 14 residues. Germline CDR1 is DFQATT and CDR2 is SNEGSKA (reference sequence). CDR3 protein: CSAHGRDSGNTIYF. Here the CDR3 DNA reads TGCAGTGCCCACGGACGGGACTCTGGAAACACCATATATTTT.

This clonotype occurred many times. This rearrangement joins TRBV29-1 to TRBJ2-1; D remains ambiguous. Germline V gene lookup returns CDR1 SQVTM and CDR2 ANQGSEA. The CDR3 is 12 residues long. Trimming cost V 7 bases and J 9 bases, with 16 bases left between them. The CDR3 sequence is CSAPFTGPEQFF. The DNA of the CDR3 is TGCAGCGCACCATTCACCGGTCCTGAGCAGTTCTTC.

The genes are TRBV15 and TRBJ2-7, with unresolved D. The germline V gene encodes CDR1 LNHNV and CDR2 YYDKDF (reference sequence). CDR3 size: 14 residues. Trimming took off 0 bases at V and 3 bases at J, with 9 bases between the two ends. The CDR3 DNA is TGTGCCACCAGCAGAGATCGTGGGGTCTACGAGCAGTACTTC. Translated: CATSRDRGVYEQYF.

To note about this clonotype: Sequence at one end of the junction differs from germline and may be a read error. The chain's CDR3 is CSAEDSVQKTQYF. For the CDR3, the DNA is TGCAGTGCAGAAGACAGTGTCCAAAAGACCCAGTACTTC. V and J are TRBV20-1 and TRBJ2-5, with a weak D call TRBD1 (5 bases). This CDR3 has 13 residues. Germline V gives CDR1 DFQATT, CDR2 SNEGSKA (reference sequence).

J is TRBJ2-7 and V is TRBV29-1; a weak D match, TRBD2 (6 bases). This CDR3 region has 13 residues. The germline gives CDR1 SQVTM, CDR2 ANQGSEA. The V end was cut by 5 bases, the J end by 0 bases, with 11 bases between. CDR3 nucleotides: TGCAGCGTTTATCTGCGGGACTCCTACGAGCAGTACTTC. It yields the protein CSVYLRDSYEQYF.

This clonotype showed up just a few times. The chain carries TRBV7-6 and TRBJ2-2, with 7 bases matching TRBD2. V dropped 0 bases and J dropped 5; count of bases not matched to a gene: 3. There are 15 residues in the CDR3. The germline gives CDR1 SGHVS, CDR2 FNYEAQ. CDR3 DNA sequence: TGTGCCAGCAGCTTAGCGGGAGGGCCTACCGGGGAGCTGTTTTTT. Translating gives CASSLAGGPTGELFF. Drawing the rest from reference TRBV7-6 and TRBJ2-2, the complete variable domain is GAGVSQSPRYKVTKRGQDVALRCDPISGHVSLYWYRQALGQGPEFLTYFNYEAQQDKSGLPNDRFSAERPEGSISTLTIQRTEQRDSAMYRCASSLAGGPTGELFFGEGSRLTVL.

This clonotype was seen a few times. The chain links TRBV27 to TRBJ2-6; the D gene is possibly TRBD1 (6 bases). The CDR3 is 15 residues long. V was pared by 4 bases and J by 0 bases, with 7 bases between. CDR1 is MNHEY, CDR2 SMNVEV, per germline (reference sequence). In DNA form, the CDR3 reads TGTGCCAGCAGTTCGGACAGCTCTGGGGCCAACGTCCTGACTTTC. This codes for CASSSDSSGANVLTF.

Ten or more counts support this clonotype. This chain joins TRBV5-8 and TRBJ2-3, with 11 bases identical to TRBD1. This CDR3 region has 16 residues. With V trimmed by 4 bases and J by 4 bases, 8 bases remained unmatched. Germline lookup yields CDR1 SGHTS and CDR2 YDEGEE. The CDR3 sequence is CASSPGQGVMPDTQYF. CDR3 sequence (DNA): TGTGCCAGCAGCCCGGGACAGGGGGTAATGCCAGATACGCAGTATTTT.

This sequence joins TRBV15 and TRBJ2-1, with TRBD2 identical over 14 bases. Germline V gene data show CDR1 as LNHNV and CDR2 as YYDKDF (reference sequence). The CDR3 totals 17 residues. V dropped 3 bases and J dropped 6; count of bases not matched to a gene: 7. CDR3 coding DNA: TGTGCCACCAGCAGGCTTGAAGGACTAGCGGGAGGCAATGAGCAGTTCTTC. As protein: CATSRLEGLAGGNEQFF. Full variable domain (remainder filled in from reference TRBV15 and TRBJ2-1): DAMVIQNPRYQVTQFGKPVTLSCSQTLNHNVMYWYQQKSSQAPKLLFHYYDKDFNNEADTPDNFQSRRPNTSFCFLDIRSPGLGDTAMYLCATSRLEGLAGGNEQFFGPGTRLTVL.

The gene calls are TRBV20-1 and TRBJ2-1, with TRBD2 matching over 9 bases. Germline-derived CDR1 and CDR2 are DFQATT and SNEGSKA (reference sequence). The ends lost 6 bases at V and 2 bases at J; junction bases unmatched: 17. This CDR3 spans 18 amino acids. The CDR3 here is CSAYLLAGRHSAYNEQFF. CDR3 DNA sequence: TGCAGTGCATATCTGCTAGCGGGAAGGCATAGCGCCTACAATGAGCAGTTCTTC.

This clonotype has more than one count but fewer than ten. This chain joins TRBV4-1 and TRBJ1-3; D remains ambiguous. V lost 0 bases and J 1 base, leaving 13 bases between the germline ends. Germline V lookup: CDR1 MGHRA, CDR2 YSYEKL. CDR3 length: 17 residues. The CDR3 spells CASSQEASSASGNTIYF. The CDR3 DNA reads as TGCGCCAGCAGCCAAGAGGCGTCCTCAGCTTCTGGAAACACCATATATTTT.

This clonotype was recorded a few times. The chain couples TRBV29-1 to TRBJ2-5, with 11 bases identical to TRBD1. Germline CDR1 and CDR2: SQVTM and ANQGSEA. CDR3 length equals 15 residues. V shed 1 base and J 5 bases; nucleotides not matched to a gene: 6. CDR3 nucleotide sequence: TGCAGCGTTGAAGTAAGGGACAGGGGGAGGGAGACCCAGTACTTC. It translates to CSVEVRDRGRETQYF.

The rearrangement joins TRBV28 to TRBJ2-1; D perhaps matches TRBD2 (10 bases). This CDR3 is 19 amino acids long. Germline CDR1 reads MDHEN; CDR2 reads SYDVKM. Trimming pared 5 bases from V and 1 base from J, leaving 24 bases between. The CDR3 DNA is TGTGCCAGCAGTACAGGGGGCAGCGGGAGGGCGGGTTCCTACAATGAGCAGTTCTTC. Amino acid sequence: CASSTGGSGRAGSYNEQFF.

V gene TRBV30 combines with J gene TRBJ1-2; D gene ambiguous. Deletions cut 5 bases from V and 11 bases from J, with 18 bases between. CDR3 length equals 12 residues. CDR1 and CDR2 from the germline V gene are GTSNPN and SVGIG (reference sequence). Here the CDR3 reads CAWEDHGRGYTF. In nucleotides, the CDR3 is TGTGCCTGGGAGGACCACGGAAGAGGGTACACCTTC.

The rearrangement uses TRBV28 and TRBJ2-1; 10 nucleotides align to TRBD2. Germline-derived CDR1 and CDR2 are MDHEN and SYDVKM. The CDR3 has 15 residues. V lost 3 bases to trimming and J lost 9 bases; unmatched junction nucleotides: 8. Here the CDR3 DNA reads TGTGCCAGCAGTTTTGCTAGCGGGAGTTCGGGTGAGCAGTTCTTC. Its protein product is CASSFASGSSGEQFF.

The chain has TRBV5-1 and TRBJ2-7; the match to TRBD2 covers 11 bases. CDR3 length equals 16 residues. Trimming removed 4 bases from V and 9 bases from J; junction bases left unmatched: 15. Per the germline V gene, CDR1 is SGHRS and CDR2 is YFSETQ. The CDR3 sequence: CASSLDSSGRSSLQYF. The CDR3 DNA follows: TGCGCCAGCAGCCTAGATTCTAGCGGGAGGAGCTCCTTGCAGTACTTC.

The gene calls are TRBV5-1 and TRBJ2-1; 7 bases match TRBD2. Germline V gene lookup returns CDR1 SGHRS and CDR2 YFSETQ. V lost 6 bases and J lost 15; bases outside the gene matches: 9. The CDR3 has 11 amino acids. The CDR3 region has the DNA TGCGCCAGCACCCCGGGGGGTCAATGGTTCTTC. Protein sequence: CASTPGGQWFF.

The table lists this clonotype with a few counts. The chain has TRBV27 and TRBJ1-5; D call uncertain. Per the germline V gene, CDR1 is MNHEY and CDR2 is SMNVEV (reference sequence). The CDR3 runs 15 residues. V was clipped by 2 bases and J by 0 bases, with 8 bases between them. CDR3 DNA sequence: TGTGCCAGCAGTTTAGACCCCTATAGCAATCAGCCCCAGCATTTT. This gives the protein CASSLDPYSNQPQHF.

This clonotype was observed a few times. The chain joins TRBV2 to TRBJ2-7; TRBD1 aligns across 9 bases. CDR1 SNHLY and CDR2 FYNNEI come from the germline V gene. The CDR3 runs 13 residues. Trimming cost V 10 bases and J 5 bases; bases outside gene matches: 9. CDR3 nucleotide sequence: TGTGCCATCCCCGGGACAGGGTCCCACGAGCAGTACTTC. Translated, it gives CAIPGTGSHEQYF.